These 24 T cell receptor beta chains came from one sample sequenced in a study of OX40 agonist ivuxolimab in advanced cancers. Sequenced by immunoSEQ multiplex PCR; TCRdb stores in-frame clones only, minus some. The table lists approximately 47,000 clones, roughly 81% of them singletons, with 7.3% in the top ten. The sequencing used CD4+ or CD8+ T cells sorted from blood, collected in a trial of the OX40 agonist ivuxolimab. Receptors were obtained from an adult with an advanced solid tumor such as melanoma, head and neck, liver or kidney cancer.

The rearrangement uses TRBV29-1 and TRBJ2-2; TRBD2 matches at 15 bases. CDR3 size: 16 residues. The J segment lost 4 bases and the V segment lost 5 bases, leaving 5 bases of the junction unmatched. The germline V gene encodes CDR1 SQVTM and CDR2 ANQGSEA. The CDR3 is CSVMGTSGRFTGELFF. The CDR3 DNA reads as TGCAGCGTTATGGGGACTAGCGGGAGGTTCACCGGGGAGCTGTTTTTT.

The gene calls are TRBV5-1 and TRBJ1-1; D unclear. The germline V gene encodes CDR1 SGHRS and CDR2 YFSETQ. This CDR3 has 14 residues. V was pared by 0 bases and J by 4 bases, with 10 bases between. The CDR3 DNA reads TGCGCCAGCAGCTTGGTGGCCCTGGGCACTGAAGCTTTCTTT. Protein sequence: CASSLVALGTEAFF.

The CDR3 coding sequence is TGTGCCAGCACCGCCGTCCGGGCCTTGAACACTGAAGCTTTCTTT. Its protein product is CASTAVRALNTEAFF. The V call is TRBV6-1, the J call TRBJ1-1, with D uncertain. CDR3 length: 15 amino acids. Per the germline V gene, CDR1 is MNHNS and CDR2 is SASEGT. V lost 7 bases, J lost 0 bases, and 15 bases lay in between.

The rearrangement links TRBV23-1 to TRBJ2-7; D is unclear. TRBV23-1 is reported as an ORF; its role is uncertain. The ends were cut back, 6 bases at V and 1 base at J, with 13 bases in the middle. The CDR3 is made up of 14 amino acids. CDR3 in amino acids: CASSRTESSYEQYF. The CDR3 DNA sequence: TGCGCCAGCAGCAGGACGGAATCTTCCTACGAGCAGTACTTC.

The chain couples TRBV25-1 to TRBJ2-1, with D unresolved. CDR3 size: 14 residues. V was shortened by 8 bases and J by 0 bases, with 11 bases between the two germline ends. From germline, CDR1 is MGHDK and CDR2 SYGVNS. CDR3 in amino acids: CASRSSRSYNEQFF. CDR3 nucleotide sequence: TGTGCCAGCCGATCCTCACGCTCCTACAATGAGCAGTTCTTC. Full variable domain (rest looked up from reference TRBV25-1 and TRBJ2-1): EADIYQTPRYLVIGTGKKITLECSQTMGHDKMYWYQQDPGMELHLIHYSYGVNSTEKGDLSSESTVSRIRTEHFPLTLESARPSHTSQYLCASRSSRSYNEQFFGPGTRLTVL.

This rearrangement joins TRBV7-2 to TRBJ1-5; 7 bases are a match to TRBD1. The germline CDR1 and CDR2 sequences are SGHTA and FQGNSA. The ends lost 7 bases at V and 2 bases at J; junction bases unmatched: 5. The CDR3 is 14 amino acids. CDR3 amino acids: CASTRQGGNQPQHF. The CDR3 DNA reads TGTGCCAGCACCAGACAGGGAGGCAATCAGCCCCAGCATTTT.

This clone has just a few counts. V is TRBV6-6 and J is TRBJ2-7; 9 positions match TRBD2. V shed 9 bases and J 2 bases; nucleotides not matched to a gene: 8. The CDR3 runs 14 residues. CDR1 is MNHNY, CDR2 SVGAGI, per germline (reference sequence). The CDR3 nucleotides read TGTGCCAGTTATAGCGGGAGCCAGGCCTACGAGCAGTACTTC. Encoded protein: CASYSGSQAYEQYF.

The chain recombines TRBV11-1 with TRBJ2-1, with 14 bases matching TRBD2. V lost 5 bases, J lost 8 bases, and 8 bases stayed unmatched. CDR3 length equals 16 residues. Looked up from germline, CDR1 is SGHAT and CDR2 is FQDESV (reference sequence). The CDR3 sequence is CASSTPGTSGSDEQFF. The CDR3 coding sequence is TGTGCCAGCAGCACTCCCGGGACTAGCGGGAGTGATGAGCAGTTCTTC.

This clone was observed a handful of times. The J gene is TRBJ1-5, the V gene TRBV7-9; tentatively, D is TRBD1 (5 bases). CDR3 length equals 14 residues. Germline assignment: CDR1 SEHNR and CDR2 FQNEAQ (reference sequence). V was shortened by 3 bases and J by 3 bases, with 9 bases between the two germline ends. In DNA, the CDR3 is TGTGCCAGCAGCTTCGGGGGGGTCAATCAGCCCCAGCATTTT. This encodes CASSFGGVNQPQHF.

The rearrangement joins TRBV9 to TRBJ1-1; D ambiguous. The V gene's germline CDR1 is SGDLS and CDR2 YYNGEE. This CDR3 is built from 13 residues. V lost 1 base and J 4 bases, leaving 8 bases between the germline ends. CDR3 amino acids: CASSVSVGTEAFF. The CDR3 coding sequence is TGTGCCAGCAGCGTATCGGTAGGCACTGAAGCTTTCTTT.

The CDR3 nucleotides are TGTGCCAGCTCACCCGAGGGGAACACTGAAGCTTTCTTT. Protein sequence: CASSPEGNTEAFF. The chain couples TRBV18 to TRBJ1-1; no definite D call. Germline V gene sequence: CDR1 KGHSH, CDR2 LQKENI. Trimming took off 3 bases at V and 1 base at J, with 6 bases between the two ends. This CDR3 spans 13 amino acids.

The V and J genes are TRBV27 and TRBJ2-1; no clear D gene. The CDR3 is made up of 15 amino acids. The V gene lost 2 bases and the J gene lost 7 bases, with 15 bases spanning the gap. Per the germline V gene, CDR1 is MNHEY and CDR2 is SMNVEV (reference sequence). The chain's CDR3 is CASSLRGPSWNEQFF. CDR3 nucleotide sequence: TGTGCCAGCAGTTTACGTGGTCCGTCGTGGAATGAGCAGTTCTTC.

The rearrangement links TRBV7-2 to TRBJ2-3; D not certain. In germline, CDR1 is SGHTA, CDR2 FQGNSA. V gave up 0 bases and J gave up 0 bases, with 4 bases separating them. This CDR3 is built from 14 residues. Written as DNA, the CDR3 is TGTGCCAGCAGCTTAGCACTTAGCACAGATACGCAGTATTTT. Amino acid sequence: CASSLALSTDTQYF. Filled out from reference TRBV7-2 and TRBJ2-3, the complete variable domain reads GAGVSQSPSNKVTEKGKDVELRCDPISGHTALYWYRQSLGQGLEFLIYFQGNSAPDKSGLPSDRFSAERTGGSVSTLTIQRTQQEDSAVYLCASSLALSTDTQYFGPGTRLTVL.

This clone was seen only a few times. The CDR3, as DNA: TGTGCCAGCAGGCAAATCCAGGGGTCTAGCACAGATACGCAGTATTTT. Protein: CASRQIQGSSTDTQYF. The chain carries TRBV7-9 and TRBJ2-3, with D perhaps TRBD1 (6 bases). The CDR3 has 16 residues. Per germline, CDR1 SEHNR and CDR2 FQNEAQ (reference sequence). V gave up 6 bases and J gave up 0 bases, with 16 bases separating them.

V usage is TRBV7-8 and J usage is TRBJ2-2; 8 nucleotides line up with TRBD1. Germline V lookup: CDR1 SGHVS, CDR2 FQNEAQ. The CDR3 totals 18 residues. V was pared by 4 bases and J by 3 bases, with 13 bases of the junction left unmatched. For the CDR3, the DNA is TGTGCCAGCAGCTCGATTAAACTCCGGGACAGGTACACCGGGGAGCTGTTTTTT. Protein: CASSSIKLRDRYTGELFF.

This chain links TRBV29-1 with TRBJ1-1, with 10 bases fitting TRBD1. The ends lost 6 bases at V and 6 bases at J; junction bases unmatched: 7. This CDR3 region has 13 residues. Per germline, CDR1 SQVTM and CDR2 ANQGSEA. Here the CDR3 reads CSVQGQGYSEAFF. CDR3 in DNA: TGCAGCGTACAGGGACAGGGGTACTCTGAAGCTTTCTTT.

This chain connects TRBV9 to TRBJ2-5; 9 bases agree with TRBD1. Germline loops: CDR1 SGDLS, CDR2 YYNGEE. This CDR3 has 15 residues. Losses at the gene ends were 3 bases for V and 2 bases for J; bases not matched to a gene: 5. The DNA of the CDR3 is TGTGCCAGCAGCGGGACAGGGGTGAGTCAAGAGACCCAGTACTTC. Translating gives CASSGTGVSQETQYF.

This chain links TRBV18 with TRBJ2-5, with unresolved D. The V end was cut by 0 bases, the J end by 4 bases, with 12 bases between. The CDR3 spans 15 residues. Germline V gives CDR1 KGHSH, CDR2 LQKENI. The CDR3 nucleotides are TGTGCCAGCTCACCACCTTCCGTCCCAGGAGAGACCCAGTACTTC. Protein product: CASSPPSVPGETQYF.

The V gene is TRBV6-4, the J gene TRBJ1-1; 8 nucleotides agree with TRBD1. V dropped 4 bases and J dropped 5; count of bases not matched to a gene: 9. The CDR3 totals 15 residues. Germline V gene data show CDR1 as MRHNA and CDR2 as SNTAGT. The CDR3 region is CASSASQGAGTEAFF. CDR3 nucleotides: TGTGCCAGCAGTGCTAGCCAGGGGGCAGGGACTGAAGCTTTCTTT.

The genes are TRBV11-2 and TRBJ2-1; D gene uncertain. Germline CDR1 reads SGHAT; CDR2 reads FQNNGV. The CDR3 runs 15 residues. V lost 2 bases and J 8 bases, leaving 16 bases between the germline ends. As DNA, the CDR3 is TGTGCCAGCAGCTTATTGGGAACCGCCTGGGATGAGCAGTTCTTC. Its protein is CASSLLGTAWDEQFF. Complete variable domain (other parts from reference TRBV11-2 and TRBJ2-1): EAGVAQSPRYKIIEKRQSVAFWCNPISGHATLYWYQQILGQGPKLLIQFQNNGVVDDSQLPKDRFSAERLKGVDSTLKIQPAKLEDSAVYLCASSLLGTAWDEQFFGPGTRLTVL.

The chain employs TRBV5-4 and TRBJ1-4; 7 nucleotides match TRBD1. The CDR3 loop spans 16 amino acids. CDR1 SGHNT and CDR2 YYREEE come from the germline V gene (reference sequence). V shed 4 bases and J 0 bases; nucleotides not matched to a gene: 6. The chain's CDR3 is CASSPYRGSTNEKLFF. Written as DNA, the CDR3 is TGTGCCAGCAGCCCGTACAGGGGATCAACTAATGAAAAACTGTTTTTT.

This chain joins TRBV7-2 and TRBJ1-3; D not certain. The V gene's germline CDR1 is SGHTA and CDR2 FQGNSA. The CDR3 runs to 13 residues. Trimming shortened V by 1 base and J by 8 bases, and 9 bases separated the two germline ends. The CDR3 nucleotides are TGTGCCAGCAGCTTAGAGGCGGAGGACACCATATATTTT. Its protein product is CASSLEAEDTIYF.

This clone showed up just once. The V gene is TRBV7-8, the J gene TRBJ2-1, with 9 bases lining up with TRBD2. This CDR3 has 15 residues. The junction had 9 bases not matched to a gene; V was cut back by 5 bases and J by 7 bases. Germline assignment: CDR1 SGHVS and CDR2 FQNEAQ. CDR3 sequence: CASSLSGRNLNEQFF. In nucleotides, the CDR3 is TGTGCCAGCAGCCTAAGCGGGAGGAATTTGAATGAGCAGTTCTTC.

The chain joins TRBV7-9 to TRBJ1-2; D might be TRBD1 (5 bases). CDR3 length: 11 residues. Trimming took 10 bases from V and 4 from J, leaving 10 bases between them. Germline V gene data show CDR1 as SEHNR and CDR2 as FQNEAQ (reference sequence). The CDR3 is CAIAGPYGYTF. The CDR3 DNA reads TGTGCCATCGCGGGACCCTATGGCTACACCTTC. The entire variable domain, with the rest obtained from reference TRBV7-9 and TRBJ1-2, is as follows: DTGVSQNPRHKITKRGQNVTFRCDPISEHNRLYWYRQTLGQGPEFLTYFQNEAQLEKSRLLSDRFSAERPKGSFSTLEIQRTEQGDSAMYLCAIAGPYGYTFGSGTRLTVV.